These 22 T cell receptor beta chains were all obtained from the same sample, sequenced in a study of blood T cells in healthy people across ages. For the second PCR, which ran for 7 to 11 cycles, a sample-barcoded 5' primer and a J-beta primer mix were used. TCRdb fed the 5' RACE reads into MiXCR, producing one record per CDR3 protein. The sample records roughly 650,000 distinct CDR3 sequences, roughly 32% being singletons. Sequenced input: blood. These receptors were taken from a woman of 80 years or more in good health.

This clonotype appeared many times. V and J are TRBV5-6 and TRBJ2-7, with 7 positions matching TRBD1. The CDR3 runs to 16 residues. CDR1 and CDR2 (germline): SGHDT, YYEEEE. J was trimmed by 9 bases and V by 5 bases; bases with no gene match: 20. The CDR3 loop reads CASSSTRVGQDFLQYF. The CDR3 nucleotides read TGTGCCAGCAGTTCGACCCGCGTAGGACAGGACTTTCTGCAGTACTTC.

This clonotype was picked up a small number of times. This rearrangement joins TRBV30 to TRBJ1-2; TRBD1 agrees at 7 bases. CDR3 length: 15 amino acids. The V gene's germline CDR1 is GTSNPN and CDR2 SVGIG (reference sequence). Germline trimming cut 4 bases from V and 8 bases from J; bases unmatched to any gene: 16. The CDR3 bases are TGTGCCTGGAACATACCTACAGGGGCCCCGGGAGGCTACACCTTC. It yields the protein CAWNIPTGAPGGYTF. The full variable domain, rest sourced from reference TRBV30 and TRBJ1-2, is SQTIHQWPATLVQPVGSPLSLECTVEGTSNPNLYWYRQAAGRGLQLLFYSVGIGQISSEVPQNLSASRPQDRQFILSSKKLLLSDSGFYLCAWNIPTGAPGGYTFGSGTRLTVV.

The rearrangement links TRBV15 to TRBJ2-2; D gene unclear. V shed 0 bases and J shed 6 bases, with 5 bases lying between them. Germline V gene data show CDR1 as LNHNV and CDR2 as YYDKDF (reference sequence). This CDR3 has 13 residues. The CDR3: CATSRDRAGELFF. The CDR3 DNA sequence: TGTGCCACCAGCAGAGATCGGGCCGGGGAGCTGTTTTTT.

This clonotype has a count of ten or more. Here the CDR3 DNA reads TGTGCCAGCAGCCCCCCCTTCGGGGGGGCCCCCAATACGCAGTATTTT. It yields the protein CASSPPFGGAPNTQYF. The chain combines TRBV5-4 with TRBJ2-3; 8 nucleotides align to TRBD2. V shed 4 bases, J shed 7 bases, and the junction held 14 bases outside the gene matches. Germline V gives CDR1 SGHNT, CDR2 YYREEE (reference sequence). This CDR3 spans 16 amino acids. The full variable domain, in which reference TRBV5-4 and TRBJ2-3 provide the parts outside the CDR3, is ETGVTQSPTHLIKTRGQQVTLRCSSQSGHNTVSWYQQALGQGPQFIFQYYREEENGRGNFPPRFSGLQFPNYSSELNVNALELDDSALYLCASSPPFGGAPNTQYFGPGTRLTVL.

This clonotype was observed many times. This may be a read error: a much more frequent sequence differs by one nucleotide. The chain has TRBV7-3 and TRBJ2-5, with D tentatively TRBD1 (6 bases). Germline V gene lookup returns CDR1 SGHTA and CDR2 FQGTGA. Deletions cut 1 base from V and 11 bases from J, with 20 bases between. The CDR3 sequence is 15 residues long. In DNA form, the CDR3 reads TGTGCCAGCAGCTTAAACGGACAGCTTTGGGATGAGCAGTACTTC. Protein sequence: CASSLNGQLWDEQYF.

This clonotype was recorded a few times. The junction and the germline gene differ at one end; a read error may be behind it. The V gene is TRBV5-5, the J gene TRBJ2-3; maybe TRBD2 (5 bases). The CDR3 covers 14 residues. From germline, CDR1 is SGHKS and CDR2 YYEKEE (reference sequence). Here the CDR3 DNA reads TGTGCCAGCAGCTTGGGGCCTAGCACAGATTCGCAGTATTTT. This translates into CASSLGPSTDSQYF. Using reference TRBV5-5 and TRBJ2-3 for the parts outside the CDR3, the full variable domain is DAGVTQSPTHLIKTRGQQVTLRCSPISGHKSVSWYQQVLGQGPQFIFQYYEKEERGRGNFPDRFSARQFPNYSSELNVNALLLGDSALYLCASSLGPSTDSQYFGPGTRLTVL.

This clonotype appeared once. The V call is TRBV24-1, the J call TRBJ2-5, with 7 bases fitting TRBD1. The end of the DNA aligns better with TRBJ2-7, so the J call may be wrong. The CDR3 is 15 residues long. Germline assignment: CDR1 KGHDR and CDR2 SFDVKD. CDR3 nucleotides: TGTGCCACCAGTGCCGCGACAGGGTCCGGTCACGAGCAGTACTTC. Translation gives CATSAATGSGHEQYF.

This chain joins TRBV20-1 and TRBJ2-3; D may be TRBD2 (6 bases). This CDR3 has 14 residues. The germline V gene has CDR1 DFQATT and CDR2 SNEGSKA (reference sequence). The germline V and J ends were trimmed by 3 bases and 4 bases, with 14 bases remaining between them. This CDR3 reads CSASLWVAADTQYF. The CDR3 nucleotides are TGCAGTGCTAGCTTATGGGTAGCGGCAGATACGCAGTATTTT.

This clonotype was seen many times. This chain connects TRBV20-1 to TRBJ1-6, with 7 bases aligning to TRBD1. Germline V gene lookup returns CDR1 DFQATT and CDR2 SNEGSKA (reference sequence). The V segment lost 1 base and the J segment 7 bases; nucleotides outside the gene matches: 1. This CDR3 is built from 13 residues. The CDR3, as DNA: TGCAGTGCTAGAGTGGACAGGAATTCACCCCTCCACTTT. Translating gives CSARVDRNSPLHF.

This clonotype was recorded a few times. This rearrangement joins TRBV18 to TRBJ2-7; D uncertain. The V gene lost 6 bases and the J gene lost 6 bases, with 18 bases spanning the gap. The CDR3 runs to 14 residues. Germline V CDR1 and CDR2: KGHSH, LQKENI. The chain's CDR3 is CASSFANVGTEQYF. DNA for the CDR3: TGTGCCAGCTCCTTTGCCAACGTTGGCACCGAGCAGTACTTC.

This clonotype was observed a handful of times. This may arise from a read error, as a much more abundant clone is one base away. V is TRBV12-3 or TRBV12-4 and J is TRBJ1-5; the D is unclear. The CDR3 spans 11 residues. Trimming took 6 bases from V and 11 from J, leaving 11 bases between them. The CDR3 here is CASSDRRTQHF. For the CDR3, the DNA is TGTGCCAGCAGCGATCGCAGGACCCAGCATTTT.

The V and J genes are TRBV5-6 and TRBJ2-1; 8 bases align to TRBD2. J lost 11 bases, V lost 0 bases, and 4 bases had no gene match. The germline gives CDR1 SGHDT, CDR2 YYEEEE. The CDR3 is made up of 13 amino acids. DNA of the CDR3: TGTGCCAGCAGCTTGGCGGGACTAGAAAAGCAGTTCTTC. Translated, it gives CASSLAGLEKQFF.

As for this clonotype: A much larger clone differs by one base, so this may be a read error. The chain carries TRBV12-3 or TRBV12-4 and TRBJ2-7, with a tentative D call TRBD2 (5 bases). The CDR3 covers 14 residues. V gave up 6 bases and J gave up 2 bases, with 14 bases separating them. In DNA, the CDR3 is TGTGCCAGCAGCCGGGGAGAGAGACCCTACGAGCAGTACTTC. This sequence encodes CASSRGERPYEQYF.

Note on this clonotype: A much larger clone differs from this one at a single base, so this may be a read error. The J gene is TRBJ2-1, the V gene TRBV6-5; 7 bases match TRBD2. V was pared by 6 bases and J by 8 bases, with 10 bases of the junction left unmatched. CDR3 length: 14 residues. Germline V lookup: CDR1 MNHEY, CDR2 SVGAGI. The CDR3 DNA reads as TGTGCCAGCAGGTACGCGGGAGACCTATATGAGCAGTTCTTC. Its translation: CASRYAGDLYEQFF.

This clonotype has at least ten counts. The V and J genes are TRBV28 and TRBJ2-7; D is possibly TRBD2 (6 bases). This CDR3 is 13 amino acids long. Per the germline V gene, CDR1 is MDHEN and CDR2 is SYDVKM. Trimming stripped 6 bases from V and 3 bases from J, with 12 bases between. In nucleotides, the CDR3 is TGTGCCAGCAGGCACCAGGGAGGCTACGAGCAGTACTTC. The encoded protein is CASRHQGGYEQYF.

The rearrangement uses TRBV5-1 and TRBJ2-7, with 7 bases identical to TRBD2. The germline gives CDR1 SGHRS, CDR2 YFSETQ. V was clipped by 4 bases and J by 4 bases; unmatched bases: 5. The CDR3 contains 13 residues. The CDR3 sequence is CASSIGTKYEQYF. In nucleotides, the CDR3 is TGCGCCAGCAGCATCGGGACTAAATACGAGCAGTACTTC. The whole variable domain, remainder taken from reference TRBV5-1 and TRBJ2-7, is KAGVTQTPRYLIKTRGQQVTLSCSPISGHRSVSWYQQTPGQGLQFLFEYFSETQRNKGNFPGRFSGRQFSNSRSEMNVSTLELGDSALYLCASSIGTKYEQYFGPGTRLTVT.

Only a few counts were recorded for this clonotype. Here the CDR3 reads CASSQEGTLQETQYF. The CDR3 bases are TGTGCCAGCAGCCAAGAAGGGACATTACAAGAGACCCAGTACTTC. This rearrangement joins TRBV3-1 to TRBJ2-5; possibly TRBD1 for D (6 bases). V was shortened by 0 bases and J by 2 bases, with 10 bases between the two germline ends. The CDR3 totals 15 residues. Germline V gives CDR1 LGHDT, CDR2 YNNKEL (reference sequence).

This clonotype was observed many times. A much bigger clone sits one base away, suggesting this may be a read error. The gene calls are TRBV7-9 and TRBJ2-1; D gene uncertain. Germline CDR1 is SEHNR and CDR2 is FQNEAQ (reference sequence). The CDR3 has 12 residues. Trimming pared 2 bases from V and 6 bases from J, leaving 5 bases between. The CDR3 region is CASSLYSNEQFF. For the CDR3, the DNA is TGTGCCAGCAGCTTATATAGCAATGAGCAGTTCTTC.

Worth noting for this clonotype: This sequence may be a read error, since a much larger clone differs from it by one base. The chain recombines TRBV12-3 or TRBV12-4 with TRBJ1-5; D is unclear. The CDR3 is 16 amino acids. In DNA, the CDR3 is TGTGCCAGCAGCCCCCGAAGGGCACCGAGCAATCGGCCCCAGCATTTT. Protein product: CASSPRRAPSNRPQHF.

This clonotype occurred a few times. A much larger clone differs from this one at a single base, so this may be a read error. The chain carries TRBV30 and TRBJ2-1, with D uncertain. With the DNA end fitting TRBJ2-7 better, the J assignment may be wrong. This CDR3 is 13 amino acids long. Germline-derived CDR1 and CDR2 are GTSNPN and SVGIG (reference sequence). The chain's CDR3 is CAWRVGSYNEQYF. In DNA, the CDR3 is TGTGCCTGGAGGGTGGGCTCCTACAATGAGCAGTACTTC.

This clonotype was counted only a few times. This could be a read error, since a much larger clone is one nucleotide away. CDR3: CASRPDKIGTEQYF. The DNA of the CDR3 is TGTGCCAGCAGGCCGGACAAGATCGGGACCGAGCAGTACTTC. This rearrangement joins TRBV12-3 or TRBV12-4 to TRBJ2-4; D tentatively reads TRBD1 or TRBD2 (5 bases each). The J call may be in error: the DNA end matches TRBJ2-7 better. This CDR3 contains 14 residues.

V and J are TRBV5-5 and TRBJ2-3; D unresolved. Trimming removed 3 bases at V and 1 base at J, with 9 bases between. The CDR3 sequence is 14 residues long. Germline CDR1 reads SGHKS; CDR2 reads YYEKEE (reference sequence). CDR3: CASSWDLGTDTQYF. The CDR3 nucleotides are TGTGCCAGCAGCTGGGATCTGGGCACAGATACGCAGTATTTT.